These 10 T cell receptor beta chains were all obtained from the same sample, sequenced in a study of identical twins. MiXCR, applied by TCRdb to the 5' RACE reads, yields one record per CDR3 protein. The sample lists 400,000 to 600,000 distinct CDR3 sequences, 20% to 25% occurring once. The same sample was also used in a study of yellow fever vaccine responses in identical twins.

Sequenced input: CD4+ T cells sorted from blood. These receptors were collected from a woman between 18 and 29 years old in good health.

This clonotype was counted only a few times. This sequence joins TRBV5-1 and TRBJ2-5; TRBD2 matches 10 bases. The V segment lost 2 bases and the J segment 4 bases; nucleotides outside the gene matches: 8. The CDR3 contains 16 residues. Germline lookup yields CDR1 SGHRS and CDR2 YFSETQ. The CDR3 coding sequence is TGCGCCAGCAGCTTAGCGGGAGGGCCGTTGGGAGAGACCCAGTACTTC. This encodes CASSLAGGPLGETQYF.

The genes are TRBV5-6 and TRBJ2-2, with D unclear. The V end lost 4 bases, the J end lost 5 bases, and 9 bases lay between the germline ends. The V gene's germline CDR1 is SGHDT and CDR2 YYEEEE. The CDR3 is 13 amino acids. The CDR3 sequence is CASSIGSTGELFF. CDR3 nucleotides: TGTGCCAGCAGCATCGGCTCGACCGGGGAGCTGTTTTTT.

This clonotype was counted a few times. The chain employs TRBV5-6 and TRBJ2-1, with 7 bases fitting TRBD1. J was trimmed by 4 bases and V by 1 base; bases with no gene match: 5. The CDR3 is made up of 15 amino acids. In germline, CDR1 is SGHDT, CDR2 YYEEEE. CDR3 region: CASSLRRGRYNEQFF. For the CDR3, the DNA is TGTGCCAGCAGCTTGAGAAGGGGGCGTTACAATGAGCAGTTCTTC.

This chain uses TRBV10-3 with TRBJ2-5, with TRBD2 identical over 13 bases. In germline, CDR1 is ENHRY, CDR2 SYGVKD. Trimming cost V 8 bases and J 5 bases; bases outside gene matches: 2. This CDR3 is 13 amino acids long. The CDR3 loop reads CAIGTSGIETQYF. The CDR3 coding sequence is TGTGCCATCGGGACTAGCGGGATTGAGACCCAGTACTTC.

This clonotype appeared a few times. This sequence joins TRBV5-1 and TRBJ1-4; D is ambiguous. The CDR3 length is 12 residues. Trimming left V 3 bases short and J 8 bases short, with 8 bases between. CDR1 SGHRS and CDR2 YFSETQ come from the germline V gene. CDR3 bases: TGCGCCAGCAGCTCGAGGAGGGAAAAACTGTTTTTT. This codes for CASSSRREKLFF.

This clonotype was seen a handful of times. V and J are TRBV5-1 and TRBJ2-3; the D gene could be TRBD1 or TRBD2 (6 bases each). The V end was cut by 5 bases, the J end by 3 bases, with 16 bases between. Looked up from germline, CDR1 is SGHRS and CDR2 is YFSETQ. The length of the CDR3 is 15 residues. The CDR3 coding sequence is TGCGCCAGCAGGAGGGGGGACATGGTAACAGATACGCAGTATTTT. Encoded protein: CASRRGDMVTDTQYF.

The CDR3 sequence is CASSFSRQWGEAFF. In nucleotides, the CDR3 is TGTGCCAGCAGTTTTTCCAGGCAATGGGGTGAAGCTTTCTTT. The rearrangement joins TRBV28 to TRBJ1-1; no reliable D call. The CDR3 consists of 14 residues. Germline V gene sequence: CDR1 MDHEN, CDR2 SYDVKM. Trimming took off 3 bases at V and 7 bases at J, with 15 bases between the two ends.

V gene TRBV5-1 combines with J gene TRBJ2-1; TRBD2 might be the D (5 bases). There are 14 residues in the CDR3. Trimming removed 4 bases from V and 7 bases from J, with 15 bases in between. CDR1 is SGHRS and CDR2 is YFSETQ in the germline V gene. CDR3 sequence: CASSLRPEVNEQFF. CDR3 sequence (DNA): TGCGCCAGCAGCCTCCGACCGGAGGTAAATGAGCAGTTCTTC.

CDR3 sequence: CASSLAGTVLIDSGELFF. CDR3 nucleotide sequence: TGCGCCAGCAGCTTGGCCGGGACGGTTCTAATAGACTCCGGGGAGCTGTTTTTT. The V call is TRBV5-1, the J call TRBJ2-2; either TRBD1 or TRBD2 may supply D (5 bases each). The CDR3 has 18 amino acids. V was trimmed by 0 bases and J by 6 bases, leaving 21 bases between them. The V gene's germline CDR1 is SGHRS and CDR2 YFSETQ. Full variable domain (missing parts from reference TRBV5-1 and TRBJ2-2): KAGVTQTPRYLIKTRGQQVTLSCSPISGHRSVSWYQQTPGQGLQFLFEYFSETQRNKGNFPGRFSGRQFSNSRSEMNVSTLELGDSALYLCASSLAGTVLIDSGELFFGEGSRLTVL.

This chain links TRBV7-3 with TRBJ2-5, with D perhaps TRBD1 (6 bases). From germline, CDR1 is SGHTA and CDR2 FQGTGA. The CDR3 loop spans 15 amino acids. Trimming stripped 5 bases from V and 9 bases from J, with 22 bases between. This CDR3 is CASSRTGTSTEAQYF. CDR3 bases: TGTGCCAGCAGCAGAACCGGGACATCAACTGAGGCCCAGTACTTC.